Below are 25 T cell receptor beta chains sequenced from a single sample in a study of identical twins. TCRdb processed the 5' RACE reads anew with MiXCR; each CDR3 protein has one entry. The sample yields some 460,000 distinct CDR3 sequences, 12% to 15% seen once. The data also belong to a second study, concerning yellow fever vaccine responses in identical twins.

Source material: CD4+ T cells sorted from blood. These receptors were obtained from a woman under 30 in good health.

The chain joins TRBV7-9 to TRBJ2-7, with 9 bases lining up with TRBD2. Trimming cost V 5 bases and J 2 bases; bases outside gene matches: 10. The CDR3 has 16 amino acids. Germline assignment: CDR1 SEHNR and CDR2 FQNEAQ (reference sequence). The CDR3 protein is CASSRGASGIPYEQYF. CDR3 nucleotides: TGTGCCAGCAGCCGCGGGGCTAGCGGGATCCCCTACGAGCAGTACTTC.

This clonotype has a handful of counts. V gene TRBV2 combines with J gene TRBJ2-1, with TRBD1 matching over 8 bases. CDR1 SNHLY and CDR2 FYNNEI come from the germline V gene. The ends lost 6 bases at V and 12 bases at J; junction bases unmatched: 10. This CDR3 spans 13 amino acids. DNA for the CDR3: TGTGCCAGCAGGTATGACAGGGGCGGCCGGCAGTTCTTC. Translating it yields CASRYDRGGRQFF.

A single count supports this clonotype. The chain has TRBV20-1 and TRBJ2-3, with 11 bases that match TRBD1. The V gene end was trimmed by 4 bases and the J gene end by 6 bases; junction bases not matched to a gene: 6. CDR3 length equals 14 residues. From germline, CDR1 is DFQATT and CDR2 SNEGSKA (reference sequence). In DNA, the CDR3 is TGCAGTGCTAACTCGGACAGGGGGCTCGATACGCAGTATTTT. This sequence encodes CSANSDRGLDTQYF.

This clonotype was picked up a small number of times. This chain uses TRBV20-1 with TRBJ2-7; no clear D. Trimming removed 3 bases from V and 3 bases from J, with 3 bases in between. The CDR3 spans 10 residues. Germline V CDR1 and CDR2: DFQATT, SNEGSKA (reference sequence). CDR3 protein: CSASVYEQYF. The DNA of the CDR3 is TGCAGTGCTAGTGTCTACGAGCAGTACTTC.

This clonotype was detected ten times or more. The V gene is TRBV10-3, the J gene TRBJ2-7; unclear D gene. Trimming cost V 3 bases and J 2 bases, with 2 bases left between them. The CDR3 length is 11 residues. Germline V gene data show CDR1 as ENHRY and CDR2 as SYGVKD. The CDR3 coding sequence is TGTGCCATCAGTGACACCTACGAGCAGTACTTC. Translating gives CAISDTYEQYF.

This chain uses TRBV7-2 with TRBJ2-7, with D uncertain. V was trimmed by 5 bases and J by 5 bases, leaving 7 bases between them. Per germline, CDR1 SGHTA and CDR2 FQGNSA. This CDR3 region has 11 residues. Written as DNA, the CDR3 is TGTGCCAGCAGCGCGCAGAACGAGCAGTACTTC. Its protein is CASSAQNEQYF.

This clonotype was seen a handful of times. The chain combines TRBV6-2 or TRBV6-3 with TRBJ1-2; D not certain. The germline V gene has CDR1 MNHEY and CDR2 SVGEGT. The CDR3 extends over 13 amino acids. Deletions cut 0 bases from V and 7 bases from J, with 9 bases between. This chain's CDR3 is CASSYSSLAGYTF. CDR3 coding DNA: TGTGCCAGCAGTTACTCGAGCTTGGCTGGCTACACCTTC.

The chain recombines TRBV10-2 with TRBJ2-1; D uncertain. CDR1 and CDR2 (germline): WSHSY, SAAADI. V dropped 2 bases and J dropped 5 bases, with 16 bases sitting between them. The CDR3 covers 16 residues. The CDR3 reads CASSEIGRTRNNEQFF. The CDR3 nucleotides are TGCGCCAGCAGTGAGATTGGGCGGACCCGCAACAATGAGCAGTTCTTC.

This clonotype was counted between two and nine times. This chain uses TRBV3-1 with TRBJ2-1; 14 bases align to TRBD2. CDR3 size: 18 residues. V was clipped by 2 bases and J by 3 bases; unmatched bases: 6. The germline CDR1 and CDR2 sequences are LGHDT and YNNKEL (reference sequence). This CDR3 is CASSQHRTSGRIYNEQFF. In DNA, the CDR3 is TGTGCCAGCAGCCAACATCGGACTAGCGGGAGGATCTACAATGAGCAGTTCTTC.

A few counts support this clonotype. The chain employs TRBV4-1 and TRBJ1-4, with D tentatively TRBD1 (5 bases). Germline V gives CDR1 MGHRA, CDR2 YSYEKL. Trimming removed 4 bases at V and 7 bases at J, with 16 bases between. The CDR3 is 15 residues long. CDR3 region: CASSRPTVGGEKLFF. The CDR3 region has the DNA TGCGCCAGCAGCCGACCGACCGTTGGGGGTGAAAAACTGTTTTTT.

This clonotype came up a few times. V usage is TRBV4-2 and J usage is TRBJ2-1, with a possible D match to TRBD1 (7 bases). CDR3 length: 13 amino acids. Trimming cost V 3 bases and J 7 bases, with 10 bases left between them. Germline assignment: CDR1 LGHNA and CDR2 YNFKEQ. CDR3 bases: TGTGCCAGCAGCCATCCAGGGGGGAATGAGCAGTTCTTC. Translated: CASSHPGGNEQFF.

For the CDR3, the DNA is TGTGCCAGCAGCCCAAGGGCCTTTGAAGCTTTCTTT. Its protein is CASSPRAFEAFF. The chain links TRBV28 to TRBJ1-1; D unclear. The CDR3 runs 12 residues. Germline lookup yields CDR1 MDHEN and CDR2 SYDVKM. Trimming took off 6 bases at V and 7 bases at J, with 12 bases between the two ends.

V usage is TRBV29-1 and J usage is TRBJ2-7; D unresolved. CDR1 is SQVTM, CDR2 ANQGSEA, per germline. V lost 4 bases and J lost 2, with 6 bases in between. This CDR3 is built from 11 residues. The chain's CDR3 is CSVGNAYEQYF. The CDR3 region has the DNA TGCAGCGTTGGGAATGCCTACGAGCAGTACTTC.

The chain uses TRBV5-1 and TRBJ2-2; D is possibly TRBD1 or TRBD2 (6 bases each). The germline gives CDR1 SGHRS, CDR2 YFSETQ. Trimming pared 0 bases from V and 5 bases from J, leaving 17 bases between. The CDR3 consists of 17 residues. The CDR3 region has the DNA TGCGCCAGCAGCTTGGCGAGGGGGGAGTACCGGACCGGGGAGCTGTTTTTT. Its translation is CASSLARGEYRTGELFF.

V and J are TRBV5-1 and TRBJ2-3; the D call may be TRBD1 or TRBD2 (5 bases each). Trimming stripped 2 bases from V and 1 base from J, with 11 bases between. The CDR3 has 15 amino acids. CDR1 is SGHRS and CDR2 is YFSETQ in the germline V gene. As DNA, the CDR3 is TGCGCCAGCAGCTTTGCAGAGGGGCGCACAGATACGCAGTATTTT. Protein sequence: CASSFAEGRTDTQYF.

The table lists this clonotype with a few counts. The chain is built from TRBV6-1 and TRBJ2-1, with no clear D. This CDR3 contains 14 residues. V shed 6 bases and J shed 5 bases, with 14 bases lying between them. Germline V lookup: CDR1 MNHNS, CDR2 SASEGT. This CDR3 reads CASRISPTHNEQFF. CDR3 bases: TGTGCCAGCAGGATCTCCCCGACCCACAATGAGCAGTTCTTC.

This clonotype was seen many times. The rearrangement links TRBV11-2 to TRBJ2-1; D remains ambiguous. The germline V gene encodes CDR1 SGHAT and CDR2 FQNNGV. V dropped 10 bases and J dropped 0 bases, with 10 bases sitting between them. The CDR3 consists of 13 residues. In DNA form, the CDR3 reads TGTGCCACGGGCCCGAGCTCCTACAATGAGCAGTTCTTC. It specifies CATGPSSYNEQFF.

This clonotype was recorded a few times. This chain links TRBV3-1 with TRBJ2-7; tentative D call: TRBD2 (6 bases). The CDR3 has 13 residues. The ends were cut back, 6 bases at V and 6 bases at J, with 15 bases in the middle. Germline assignment: CDR1 LGHDT and CDR2 YNNKEL (reference sequence). For the CDR3, the DNA is TGTGCCAGCAGTCAGGAAGCGGGTAGCGAGCAGTACTTC. It translates to CASSQEAGSEQYF.

This chain uses TRBV3-1 with TRBJ2-5, with 13 positions matching TRBD2. The germline V gene has CDR1 LGHDT and CDR2 YNNKEL (reference sequence). With 8 bases clipped from V and 3 bases from J, the junction kept 9 bases outside the gene matches. There are 16 residues in the CDR3. CDR3 in amino acids: CASGTRTSGGKETQYF. The CDR3 DNA is TGTGCCAGCGGAACGAGGACTAGCGGGGGAAAAGAGACCCAGTACTTC.

V and J are TRBV28 and TRBJ2-7, with 7 bases fitting TRBD1. V shed 5 bases, J shed 3 bases, and the junction held 10 bases outside the gene matches. The CDR3 is 15 amino acids. The V gene's germline CDR1 is MDHEN and CDR2 SYDVKM. CDR3 nucleotide sequence: TGTGCCAGCAGTGTGGGGCAGGGGGTCAACTACGAGCAGTACTTC. Its translation: CASSVGQGVNYEQYF. The variable domain in full, with the rest retrieved from reference TRBV28 and TRBJ2-7, is DVKVTQSSRYLVKRTGEKVFLECVQDMDHENMFWYRQDPGLGLRLIYFSYDVKMKEKGDIPEGYSVSREKKERFSLILESASTNQTSMYLCASSVGQGVNYEQYFGPGTRLTVT.

The chain combines TRBV3-1 with TRBJ2-7, with no clear D. Germline values: CDR1 LGHDT, CDR2 YNNKEL (reference sequence). The CDR3 totals 15 residues. Between the trimmed V and J ends, which lost 2 bases and 6 bases, there was a span of 17 bases. CDR3 protein: CASSQKGGSQTEQYF. The DNA of the CDR3 is TGTGCCAGCAGCCAAAAGGGTGGGTCACAAACCGAGCAGTACTTC.

This clonotype was counted only a few times. This sequence joins TRBV12-3 or TRBV12-4 and TRBJ2-5; possible D gene TRBD1, 5 bases. The CDR3 spans 15 residues. Deletions cut 1 base from V and 4 bases from J, with 13 bases between. The CDR3 bases are TGTGCCAGCAGTTTAGGCAGGGCGGCACCAGAGACCCAGTACTTC. Translation gives CASSLGRAAPETQYF.

V is TRBV10-2 and J is TRBJ1-1; D remains unclear. Trimming removed 4 bases at V and 1 base at J, with 7 bases between. CDR1 is WSHSY and CDR2 is SAAADI in the germline V gene. The CDR3 sequence is 13 residues long. The CDR3, as DNA: TGCGCCAGCAGTGTCGACACGAACACTGAAGCTTTCTTT. Amino acid sequence: CASSVDTNTEAFF.

The rearrangement links TRBV3-1 to TRBJ2-5; 8 nucleotides agree with TRBD2. The V gene's germline CDR1 is LGHDT and CDR2 YNNKEL (reference sequence). The CDR3 has 14 residues. J lost 5 bases, V lost 4 bases, and 6 bases had no gene match. The CDR3 sequence: CASSLRGGMETQYF. The DNA of the CDR3 is TGTGCCAGCAGCCTCCGGGGGGGGATGGAGACCCAGTACTTC.

The gene calls are TRBV24-1 and TRBJ2-5; D unresolved. Trimming stripped 1 base from V and 0 bases from J, with 8 bases between. The CDR3 runs to 15 residues. Germline CDR1 is KGHDR and CDR2 is SFDVKD. The CDR3 DNA follows: TGTGCCACCAGTGATTTAGACGGAAACCAAGAGACCCAGTACTTC. Amino acids: CATSDLDGNQETQYF.